Each of the 20 T cell receptor beta chains below was sequenced from the same sample in a study of blood T cell repertoires in COVID-19. The table came from immunoSEQ multiplex PCR; TCRdb's copy has only in-frame clones and leaves some out. In the table there are roughly 120,000 clones, more than 75% of which are singletons. The sequenced sample consisted of peripheral blood. All receptors derive from a woman in her 50s with acute or convalescent COVID-19.

This clone was detected once. The V call is TRBV29-1, the J call TRBJ1-1; TRBD1 matches 8 bases. There are 13 residues in the CDR3. J lost 3 bases, V lost 6 bases, and 6 bases had no gene match. Germline-derived CDR1 and CDR2 are SQVTM and ANQGSEA. The CDR3 nucleotides read TGCAGCGTCCAAAAGGACAGGGACACTGAAGCTTTCTTT. It codes for CSVQKDRDTEAFF.

The chain uses TRBV21-1 and TRBJ2-1; the D call TRBD2 from the table was never checked on the DNA. TRBV21-1 is noted as a pseudogene. This CDR3 has 14 residues. CDR3 DNA: TGTGCCCTACGATTGGAACTAGCGGAGTACGGGGAGTTCTTC. Translation: CALRLELAEYGEFF.

The chain has TRBV6-2 or TRBV6-3 and TRBJ2-3, with D possibly TRBD2 on 6 matching bases. CDR1 is MNHEY, CDR2 SVGEGT, per germline. Trimming took 6 bases from V and 8 from J, leaving 12 bases between them. CDR3 length: 12 residues. CDR3 sequence (DNA): TGTGCCAGCAGCAAGGAGGGAGGTACGCAGTATTTT. Encoded protein: CASSKEGGTQYF.

The genes are TRBV6-5 and TRBJ1-5; D uncertain. The ends were cut back, 7 bases at V and 4 bases at J, with 17 bases in the middle. Per the germline V gene, CDR1 is MNHEY and CDR2 is SVGAGI. The CDR3 is made up of 15 amino acids. CDR3 DNA sequence: TGTGCCAGCAAGATGCAGAGGGTGGGTAATCAGCCCCAGCATTTT. Translated: CASKMQRVGNQPQHF.

The CDR3, as DNA: TGCGCCAGCAGCCCCCGGACGGGACTAGCGGGAGTTGAGCAGTTCTTC. Protein: CASSPRTGLAGVEQFF. This chain links TRBV5-1 with TRBJ2-1; 14 bases align to TRBD2. The CDR3 runs to 16 residues. Germline lookup yields CDR1 SGHRS and CDR2 YFSETQ. The V and J ends lost 4 bases and 9 bases, in that order; junction bases with no gene match: 9.

Comments on this clone: Other DNA variants within this sample encode the same CDR3. The chain carries TRBV5-1 and TRBJ1-5; tentative D call: TRBD1 (5 bases). V dropped 1 base and J dropped 4 bases, with 9 bases sitting between them. The length of the CDR3 is 14 residues. Germline V gene sequence: CDR1 SGHRS, CDR2 YFSETQ. For the CDR3, the DNA is TGCGCCAGCAGCTTGAGCGGGGGAAATCAGCCCCAGCATTTT. This codes for CASSLSGGNQPQHF.

The chain uses TRBV15 and TRBJ2-7; D unresolved. The length of the CDR3 is 14 residues. Per the germline V gene, CDR1 is LNHNV and CDR2 is YYDKDF (reference sequence). Trimming pared 4 bases from V and 0 bases from J, leaving 10 bases between. For the CDR3, the DNA is TGTGCCACCAGCACCGACACTTTCTCCTACGAGCAGTACTTC. It yields the protein CATSTDTFSYEQYF. Looking up the rest from reference TRBV15 and TRBJ2-7 gives the full variable domain: DAMVIQNPRYQVTQFGKPVTLSCSQTLNHNVMYWYQQKSSQAPKLLFHYYDKDFNNEADTPDNFQSRRPNTSFCFLDIRSPGLGDTAMYLCATSTDTFSYEQYFGPGTRLTVT.

The chain carries TRBV29-1 and TRBJ1-4; no reliable D call. The germline V gene has CDR1 SQVTM and CDR2 ANQGSEA. The V end was cut by 7 bases, the J end by 0 bases, with 9 bases between. The CDR3 is made up of 13 amino acids. Written as DNA, the CDR3 is TGCAGCGGTGAGACACCAACTAATGAAAAACTGTTTTTT. This codes for CSGETPTNEKLFF.

The V call is TRBV28, the J call TRBJ1-5, with TRBD1 identical over 7 bases. The ends lost 5 bases at V and 7 bases at J; junction bases unmatched: 11. The germline V gene has CDR1 MDHEN and CDR2 SYDVKM. The CDR3 totals 15 residues. The CDR3 sequence: CASSPPRGSGQPQHF. The CDR3 coding sequence is TGTGCCAGCAGTCCCCCCAGGGGGTCAGGGCAGCCCCAGCATTTT. Looking up the rest from reference TRBV28 and TRBJ1-5 gives the full variable domain: DVKVTQSSRYLVKRTGEKVFLECVQDMDHENMFWYRQDPGLGLRLIYFSYDVKMKEKGDIPEGYSVSREKKERFSLILESASTNQTSMYLCASSPPRGSGQPQHFGDGTRLSIL.

This clone was picked up one time. The chain is built from TRBV11-2 and TRBJ2-7; weak D call: TRBD1 (6 bases). The germline gives CDR1 SGHAT, CDR2 FQNNGV. V gave up 4 bases and J gave up 6 bases, with 22 bases separating them. The CDR3 sequence is 16 residues long. CDR3 region: CASSSLTRQGIAEQYF. DNA of the CDR3: TGTGCCAGCAGCTCCCTTACGAGGCAGGGGATCGCCGAGCAGTACTTC.

This chain uses TRBV29-1 with TRBJ2-1; TRBD2 matches at 9 bases. This CDR3 has 14 amino acids. Trimming at V came to 6 bases and at J to 5 bases, leaving 8 bases not matched to a gene. Germline CDR1 is SQVTM and CDR2 is ANQGSEA. In DNA form, the CDR3 reads TGCAGCGTAGCCGGGACTAGCCGTAACAATGAGCAGTTCTTC. This codes for CSVAGTSRNNEQFF.

The chain uses TRBV28 and TRBJ2-5; D is possibly TRBD1 (6 bases). From germline, CDR1 is MDHEN and CDR2 SYDVKM. The V end was cut by 5 bases, the J end by 4 bases, with 20 bases between. The CDR3 consists of 16 residues. The DNA of the CDR3 is TGTGCCAGCAGTCGGGTTGGGACACGCATACGAGAGACCCAGTACTTC. It encodes CASSRVGTRIRETQYF. The full variable domain, with the rest looked up from reference TRBV28 and TRBJ2-5, is DVKVTQSSRYLVKRTGEKVFLECVQDMDHENMFWYRQDPGLGLRLIYFSYDVKMKEKGDIPEGYSVSREKKERFSLILESASTNQTSMYLCASSRVGTRIRETQYFGPGTRLLVL.

The chain links TRBV2 to TRBJ2-3, with 10 bases aligning to TRBD2. V shed 2 bases, J shed 4 bases, and the junction held 6 bases outside the gene matches. The germline V gene encodes CDR1 SNHLY and CDR2 FYNNEI. The CDR3 has 16 residues. The CDR3 sequence: CASSELLAGNSDTQYF. CDR3 nucleotide sequence: TGTGCCAGCAGTGAACTACTAGCGGGAAATTCAGATACGCAGTATTTT.

The chain couples TRBV18 to TRBJ1-6; 7 bases agree with TRBD1. This CDR3 is built from 13 residues. Germline V gene sequence: CDR1 KGHSH, CDR2 LQKENI. Trimming at V came to 4 bases and at J to 14 bases, leaving 8 bases not matched to a gene. The CDR3: CASSLDKGAALHF. In nucleotides, the CDR3 is TGTGCCAGCTCACTCGACAAGGGGGCGGCCCTCCACTTT.

The chain is built from TRBV30 and TRBJ1-4; D might be TRBD1 (5 bases). CDR3 length: 15 amino acids. Looked up from germline, CDR1 is GTSNPN and CDR2 is SVGIG (reference sequence). The ends were cut back, 2 bases at V and 5 bases at J, with 15 bases in the middle. The CDR3 DNA reads as TGTGCCTGGAGTAGCCTGGACACGGAAAATGAAAAACTGTTTTTT. Its translation: CAWSSLDTENEKLFF.

This clone was seen more than once but under ten times. The chain employs TRBV12-3 or TRBV12-4 and TRBJ2-3; 10 bases line up with TRBD2. This CDR3 is built from 12 residues. V shed 10 bases and J 4 bases; nucleotides not matched to a gene: 2. The CDR3 here is CATTSGADTQYF. The CDR3 coding sequence is TGTGCCACCACTAGCGGGGCAGATACGCAGTATTTT.

V gene TRBV19 combines with J gene TRBJ2-6, with D perhaps TRBD1 (5 bases). Germline values: CDR1 LNHDA, CDR2 SQIVND (reference sequence). CDR3 size: 15 residues. Between the trimmed V and J ends, which lost 7 bases and 1 base, there was a span of 11 bases. The CDR3 protein is CASTPKGSGANVLTF. CDR3 DNA sequence: TGTGCCAGTACACCCAAGGGGTCTGGGGCCAACGTCCTGACTTTC.

This clone showed up just once. The chain has TRBV5-1 and TRBJ2-1, with D possibly being TRBD1 (5 bases). CDR3 size: 13 residues. V was shortened by 1 base and J by 6 bases, with 8 bases between the two germline ends. Germline V lookup: CDR1 SGHRS, CDR2 YFSETQ. The CDR3 loop is CASSLLGANEQFF. For the CDR3, the DNA is TGCGCCAGCAGCTTGCTAGGGGCCAATGAGCAGTTCTTC. The whole variable domain, filled in from reference TRBV5-1 and TRBJ2-1, reads KAGVTQTPRYLIKTRGQQVTLSCSPISGHRSVSWYQQTPGQGLQFLFEYFSETQRNKGNFPGRFSGRQFSNSRSEMNVSTLELGDSALYLCASSLLGANEQFFGPGTRLTVL.

The rearrangement links TRBV5-4 to TRBJ2-2, with D unresolved. The CDR3 runs to 14 residues. Germline-derived CDR1 and CDR2 are SGHNT and YYREEE (reference sequence). The V end lost 0 bases, the J end lost 2 bases, and 5 bases lay between the germline ends. The CDR3 protein is CASSLDRNTGELFF. CDR3 coding DNA: TGTGCCAGCAGCTTGGACAGAAACACCGGGGAGCTGTTTTTT.

CDR3: CASSEGQQNQETQYF. The CDR3 bases are TGTGCCAGCAGCGAGGGACAGCAGAACCAAGAGACCCAGTACTTC. The chain combines TRBV11-2 with TRBJ2-5; 7 positions agree with TRBD1. Germline CDR1 reads SGHAT; CDR2 reads FQNNGV. The ends lost 5 bases at V and 0 bases at J; junction bases unmatched: 6. The CDR3 extends over 15 amino acids.